This TCR beta chain was sequenced for a study of blood T cell repertoires in COVID-19. In the study overall: The United States, Italy and Spain supplied acute and convalescent COVID-19 samples.

Trimming removed 0 bases at V and 8 bases at J, with 11 bases between. Germline V CDR1 and CDR2: SGHRS, YFSETQ. The CDR3 spans 14 residues. Source study methods: Reference gene primer amplification gave nucleated cell count estimates. Assay: immunoSEQ multiplex PCR; the TCRdb copy retains only in-frame clones and omits some. V, J and clone size derive from that table, while D and trimming were established from the DNA sequence. The sample records approximately 220,000 clones, roughly 87% being singletons. Enrollees, about 18 to 90 years old, lived in approximately 25 US areas. Cohorts were assigned according to the clinical history that participants reported.

V is TRBV5-1 and J is TRBJ1-4; D is undetermined. Material: PBMCs or T cells enriched from blood (not recorded which). The sequence was collected from a woman aged 25 to 45 with acute COVID-19. CDR3 region: CASSLGRRMEKLFF. CDR3 DNA sequence: TGCGCCAGCAGCTTGGGCCGCAGGATGGAAAAACTGTTTTTT.